Listed here are 18 T cell receptor beta chains from one sample, sequenced in a study of T cells after yellow fever vaccination. TCRdb processed the 5' RACE reads anew with MiXCR; each CDR3 protein has one entry. The profile covers a few hundred thousand distinct CDR3 sequences, with about 5.2% appearing a single time and 2.5% to 4% taken by the ten largest. The sequenced sample was CD4+ T cells sorted from PBMCs, obtained on the day of the yellow fever booster vaccination. Source of these receptors: a man aged 18 to 35 who received the YFV17D yellow fever vaccine.

There are many counts of this clonotype. The V call is TRBV5-6, the J call TRBJ2-5; 7 nucleotides agree with TRBD1. This CDR3 is built from 14 residues. The germline CDR1 and CDR2 sequences are SGHDT and YYEEEE. J gave up 5 bases and V 2 bases, and 6 bases lay outside the gene matches. CDR3 amino acids: CASSLNNRGETQYF. CDR3 sequence (DNA): TGTGCCAGCAGCTTAAACAACAGGGGTGAGACCCAGTACTTC.

The genes are TRBV15 and TRBJ1-1; maybe TRBD1 (5 bases). The ends were cut back, 8 bases at V and 1 base at J, with 11 bases in the middle. Germline-derived CDR1 and CDR2 are LNHNV and YYDKDF (reference sequence). The CDR3 loop spans 13 amino acids. The CDR3, as DNA: TGTGCCACCTCGGAGGGGCAGAACACTGAAGCTTTCTTT. Protein sequence: CATSEGQNTEAFF.

The rearrangement links TRBV5-5 to TRBJ1-1; D possibly corresponds to TRBD1 (6 bases). V dropped 4 bases and J dropped 7 bases, with 14 bases sitting between them. This CDR3 comprises 13 residues. Germline V lookup: CDR1 SGHKS, CDR2 YYEKEE (reference sequence). The CDR3 is CASSRQGRDEAFF. The CDR3 DNA follows: TGTGCCAGCAGCCGGCAGGGGCGGGATGAAGCTTTCTTT.

The chain is built from TRBV5-6 and TRBJ2-7; D is unclear. Germline V CDR1 and CDR2: SGHDT, YYEEEE. V shed 1 base and J shed 2 bases, with 7 bases lying between them. The CDR3 has 13 residues. This CDR3 reads CASSLKGPYEQYF. As DNA, the CDR3 is TGTGCCAGCAGCTTGAAGGGTCCCTACGAGCAGTACTTC.

This chain connects TRBV4-3 to TRBJ1-1; D unresolved. The CDR3 is made up of 13 amino acids. The germline V gene encodes CDR1 LGHNA and CDR2 YSLEER. V lost 1 base and J lost 10, with 13 bases in between. The CDR3 protein is CASSQVGAVRAFF. DNA of the CDR3: TGCGCCAGCAGCCAAGTGGGTGCCGTACGAGCTTTCTTT.

This clonotype was picked up many times. The rearrangement joins TRBV4-1 to TRBJ1-2, with D maybe TRBD1 (6 bases). The CDR3 is made up of 15 amino acids. The germline V and J ends were trimmed by 0 bases and 14 bases, with 22 bases remaining between them. In germline, CDR1 is MGHRA, CDR2 YSYEKL. The CDR3 coding sequence is TGCGCCAGCAGCCAAGATAAGTTTCGGGGGGCGCAAAGGACCTTC. It specifies CASSQDKFRGAQRTF.

This clonotype showed up just a few times. This chain joins TRBV4-1 and TRBJ2-1, with D hard to call. V lost 1 base and J lost 3, with 4 bases in between. In germline, CDR1 is MGHRA, CDR2 YSYEKL. This CDR3 comprises 13 residues. CDR3 sequence reads: CASSQGFYNEQFF. The DNA of the CDR3 is TGCGCCAGCAGCCAAGGTTTCTACAATGAGCAGTTCTTC.

The J gene is TRBJ2-5, the V gene TRBV12-3 or TRBV12-4; D ambiguous. Trimming took off 2 bases at V and 5 bases at J, with 12 bases between the two ends. The CDR3 totals 14 residues. In DNA, the CDR3 is TGTGCCAGCAGTTTAACGGATAATCTTGAGACCCAGTACTTC. Its protein product is CASSLTDNLETQYF.

V gene TRBV6-5 combines with J gene TRBJ2-7; 11 bases are a match to TRBD1. Germline CDR1 and CDR2: MNHEY and SVGAGI. Unmatched junction bases numbered 4, after V lost 5 bases and J lost 4 bases. This CDR3 spans 14 amino acids. For the CDR3, the DNA is TGTGCCAGCAGTCGCCGGGACAGGGGGTACGAGCAGTACTTC. Amino acid sequence: CASSRRDRGYEQYF.

This clonotype was found many times. The CDR3 protein is CASSQVGGGTGPHTDTQYF. The CDR3 nucleotides read TGTGCCAGCAGCCAAGTTGGGGGAGGGACAGGACCACACACAGATACGCAGTATTTT. This sequence joins TRBV4-2 and TRBJ2-3, with a possible D match to TRBD1 (8 bases). Germline CDR1 and CDR2: LGHNA and YNFKEQ. The germline V and J ends were trimmed by 1 base and 2 bases, with 22 bases remaining between them. The CDR3 runs to 19 residues.

This clonotype has ten or more counts. The chain has TRBV10-2 and TRBJ2-5; 12 nucleotides agree with TRBD2. CDR1 WSHSY and CDR2 SAAADI come from the germline V gene. The V gene end was trimmed by 6 bases and the J gene end by 4 bases; junction bases not matched to a gene: 0. The CDR3 has 13 residues. CDR3 sequence: CASRLAGGETQYF. CDR3 bases: TGCGCCAGCAGACTAGCGGGGGGAGAGACCCAGTACTTC.

The rearrangement links TRBV11-1 to TRBJ1-2; 7 bases fit TRBD1. J lost 5 bases, V lost 1 base, and 7 bases had no gene match. The length of the CDR3 is 15 residues. The V gene's germline CDR1 is SGHAT and CDR2 FQDESV (reference sequence). CDR3 nucleotide sequence: TGTGCCAGCAGCTTAGTTCTGGGACAGACATATGGCTACACCTTC. Encoded protein: CASSLVLGQTYGYTF.

This rearrangement joins TRBV15 to TRBJ2-1, with no clear D. V was pared by 2 bases and J by 5 bases, with 4 bases between. The CDR3 is 12 residues long. Germline CDR1 LNHNV, CDR2 YYDKDF (reference sequence). The CDR3 sequence is CATSRPNNEQFF. The CDR3 DNA is TGTGCCACCAGCAGACCTAACAATGAGCAGTTCTTC.

In DNA form, the CDR3 reads TGTGCCAGCAGCTTAGTTTACGGAAACACCATATATTTT. The encoded protein is CASSLVYGNTIYF. V and J are TRBV7-2 and TRBJ1-3; D call uncertain. Deletions cut 1 base from V and 4 bases from J, with 5 bases between. Germline V gene lookup returns CDR1 SGHTA and CDR2 FQGNSA. The CDR3 covers 13 residues.

This chain connects TRBV11-2 to TRBJ1-4; D not certain. V gave up 5 bases and J gave up 8 bases, with 18 bases separating them. CDR3 size: 15 residues. Germline assignment: CDR1 SGHAT and CDR2 FQNNGV. The CDR3 reads CASSLNGAVLEKLFF. The CDR3 DNA reads as TGTGCCAGCAGCCTAAACGGCGCCGTCCTAGAAAAACTGTTTTTT.

The chain joins TRBV5-4 to TRBJ2-3; TRBD1 agrees at 9 bases. The ends lost 2 bases at V and 4 bases at J; junction bases unmatched: 8. CDR3 length: 16 amino acids. Germline V gene sequence: CDR1 SGHNT, CDR2 YYREEE (reference sequence). The CDR3 nucleotides read TGTGCCAGCAGCTTAGGGTCGCGACAGGGGGCAGATACGCAGTATTTT. This encodes CASSLGSRQGADTQYF.

The chain has TRBV28 and TRBJ2-5; possibly TRBD2 for D (5 bases). The CDR3 is 16 amino acids. Germline loops: CDR1 MDHEN, CDR2 SYDVKM. Trimming cost V 2 bases and J 5 bases, with 18 bases left between them. The CDR3 region is CASSLISRSGRETQYF. The CDR3 region has the DNA TGTGCCAGCAGTTTAATTAGTAGAAGCGGCCGGGAGACCCAGTACTTC.

The chain is built from TRBV11-1 and TRBJ1-4; TRBD1 might be the D (5 bases). The V gene lost 5 bases and the J gene lost 5 bases, with 12 bases spanning the gap. The CDR3 covers 14 residues. The germline CDR1 and CDR2 sequences are SGHAT and FQDESV (reference sequence). The chain's CDR3 is CASSGGRTNEKLFF. DNA for the CDR3: TGTGCCAGCAGCGGGGGACGGACCAATGAAAAACTGTTTTTT.